The present T cell receptor (beta chain) was sequenced within a study of blood T cell repertoires in COVID-19. This clone has just one count. Germline lookup yields CDR1 SGHTA and CDR2 FQGNSA. V was trimmed by 1 base and J by 5 bases, leaving 5 bases between them. The CDR3 contains 12 residues. In the study's own analysis: From reference gene primer amplification, estimates of nucleated cell counts were derived. Assay used: immunoSEQ multiplex PCR; TCRdb lists only in-frame clones, some missing. That table furnishes V, J and clone size, whereas the DNA furnished D and trimming. The sample includes around 240,000 clones, 82% of them seen just once.

The receptor comes from an elderly woman with acute or convalescent COVID-19. The rearrangement uses TRBV7-2 and TRBJ1-1; D gene unclear. What was sequenced was peripheral blood. The CDR3 spells CASSLVTTEAFF. CDR3 bases: TGTGCCAGCAGCTTAGTCACAACTGAAGCTTTCTTT. Using reference TRBV7-2 and TRBJ1-1 for the parts outside the CDR3, the full variable domain is GAGVSQSPSNKVTEKGKDVELRCDPISGHTALYWYRQSLGQGLEFLIYFQGNSAPDKSGLPSDRFSAERTGGSVSTLTIQRTQQEDSAVYLCASSLVTTEAFFGQGTRLTVV.